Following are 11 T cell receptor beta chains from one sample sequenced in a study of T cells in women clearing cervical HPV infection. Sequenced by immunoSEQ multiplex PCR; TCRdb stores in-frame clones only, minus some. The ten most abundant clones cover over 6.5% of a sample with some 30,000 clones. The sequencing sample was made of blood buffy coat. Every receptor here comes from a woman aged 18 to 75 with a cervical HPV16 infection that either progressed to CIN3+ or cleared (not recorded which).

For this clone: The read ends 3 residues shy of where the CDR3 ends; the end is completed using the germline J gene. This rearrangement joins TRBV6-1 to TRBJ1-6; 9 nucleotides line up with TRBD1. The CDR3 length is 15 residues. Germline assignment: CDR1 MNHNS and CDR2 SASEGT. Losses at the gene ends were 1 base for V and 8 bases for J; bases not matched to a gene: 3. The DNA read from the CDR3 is TGTGCCAGCAGTGAAGTCGACAGGGGGTATTCACCC. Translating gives CASSEVDRGYSP. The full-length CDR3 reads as CASSEVDRGYSPLHF.

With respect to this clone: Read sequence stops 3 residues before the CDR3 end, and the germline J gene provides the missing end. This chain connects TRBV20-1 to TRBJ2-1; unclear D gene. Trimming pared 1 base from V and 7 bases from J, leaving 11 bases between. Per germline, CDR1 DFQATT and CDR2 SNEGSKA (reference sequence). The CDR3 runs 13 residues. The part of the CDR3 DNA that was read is TGCAGTGCTAGAGCAGTCCTTTTAAATGAG. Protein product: CSARAVLLNE. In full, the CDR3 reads CSARAVLLNEQFF.

The sequenced CDR3 bases are TGTGCCTGGAGTCGTCAGGGGGCTATCACAGATACC. Its protein is CAWSRQGAITDT. The full-length CDR3 reads as CAWSRQGAITDTYTF. The chain carries TRBV30 and TRBJ1-2; 8 bases are a match to TRBD1. The read is 3 residues too short to cover the CDR3 end, so that end is filled in from the germline J gene. The CDR3 covers 15 residues. CDR1 GTSNPN and CDR2 SVGIG come from the germline V gene (reference sequence). Together with reference TRBV30 and TRBJ1-2, the CDR3 gives the full variable domain: SQTIHQWPATLVQPVGSPLSLECTVEGTSNPNLYWYRQAAGRGLQLLFYSVGIGQISSEVPQNLSASRPQDRQFILSSKKLLLSDSGFYLCAWSRQGAITDTYTFGSGTRLTVV.

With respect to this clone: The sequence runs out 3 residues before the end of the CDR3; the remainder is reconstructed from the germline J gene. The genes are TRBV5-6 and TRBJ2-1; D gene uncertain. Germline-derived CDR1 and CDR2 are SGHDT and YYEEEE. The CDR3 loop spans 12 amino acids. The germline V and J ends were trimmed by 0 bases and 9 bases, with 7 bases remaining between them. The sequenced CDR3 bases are TGTGCCAGCAGCTTGGATACCGGTGAG. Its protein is CASSLDTGE. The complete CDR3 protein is CASSLDTGEQFF.

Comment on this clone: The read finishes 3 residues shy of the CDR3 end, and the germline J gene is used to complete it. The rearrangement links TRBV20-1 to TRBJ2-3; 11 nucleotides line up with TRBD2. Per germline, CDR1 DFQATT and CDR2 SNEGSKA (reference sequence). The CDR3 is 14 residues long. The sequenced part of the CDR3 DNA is TGCAGTGCTATATTAGCGGGAGGGGGAGAGACG. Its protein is CSAILAGGGET. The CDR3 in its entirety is CSAILAGGGETQYF.

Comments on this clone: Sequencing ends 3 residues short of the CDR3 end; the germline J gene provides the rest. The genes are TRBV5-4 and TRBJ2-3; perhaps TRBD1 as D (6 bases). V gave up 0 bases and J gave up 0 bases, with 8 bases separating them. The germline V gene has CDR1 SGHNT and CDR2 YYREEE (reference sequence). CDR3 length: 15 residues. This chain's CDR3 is CASSLGDTSTDTQYF. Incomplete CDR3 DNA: TGTGCCAGCAGCTTGGGGGACACTAGCACAGATACG.

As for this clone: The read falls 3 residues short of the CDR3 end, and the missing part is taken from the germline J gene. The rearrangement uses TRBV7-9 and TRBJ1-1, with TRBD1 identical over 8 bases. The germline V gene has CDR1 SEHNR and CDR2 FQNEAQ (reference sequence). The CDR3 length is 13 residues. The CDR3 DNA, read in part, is TGTGCCAGCAGTGACAGGGGAGCCAACGAG. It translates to CASSDRGANE. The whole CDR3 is CASSDRGANEAFF. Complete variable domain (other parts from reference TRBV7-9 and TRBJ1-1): DTGVSQNPRHKITKRGQNVTFRCDPISEHNRLYWYRQTLGQGPEFLTYFQNEAQLEKSRLLSDRFSAERPKGSFSTLEIQRTEQGDSAMYLCASSDRGANEAFFGQGTRLTVV.

Here the CDR3 reads CASTSYEQYF. CDR3 DNA, as far as it was read: TGTGCCAGTACATCCTACGAG. This chain links TRBV19 with TRBJ2-7; the D is unclear. The read ends 3 residues shy of where the CDR3 ends; the end is completed using the germline J gene. CDR3 length equals 10 residues. CDR1 is LNHDA and CDR2 is SQIVND in the germline V gene (reference sequence). Trimming shortened V by 7 bases and J by 1 base, and 2 bases separated the two germline ends.

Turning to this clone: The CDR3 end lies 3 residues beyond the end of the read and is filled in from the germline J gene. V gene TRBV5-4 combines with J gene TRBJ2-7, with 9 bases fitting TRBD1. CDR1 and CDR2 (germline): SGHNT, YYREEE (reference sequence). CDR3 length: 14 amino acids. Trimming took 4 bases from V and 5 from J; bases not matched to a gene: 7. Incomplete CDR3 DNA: TGTGCCAGCAGCCTGACGAGACAGGGGGACGAG. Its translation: CASSLTRQGDE. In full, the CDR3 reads CASSLTRQGDEQYF. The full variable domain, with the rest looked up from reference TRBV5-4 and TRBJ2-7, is ETGVTQSPTHLIKTRGQQVTLRCSSQSGHNTVSWYQQALGQGPQFIFQYYREEENGRGNFPPRFSGLQFPNYSSELNVNALELDDSALYLCASSLTRQGDEQYFGPGTRLTVT.

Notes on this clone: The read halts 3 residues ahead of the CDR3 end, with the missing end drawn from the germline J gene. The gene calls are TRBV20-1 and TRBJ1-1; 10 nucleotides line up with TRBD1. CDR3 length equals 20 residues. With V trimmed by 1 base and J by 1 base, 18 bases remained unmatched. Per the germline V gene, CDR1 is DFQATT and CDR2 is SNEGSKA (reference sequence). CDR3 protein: CSARVASGTGEYVGNTEAFF. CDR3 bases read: TGCAGTGCTAGAGTAGCCTCCGGGACAGGGGAGTATGTAGGGAACACTGAA.

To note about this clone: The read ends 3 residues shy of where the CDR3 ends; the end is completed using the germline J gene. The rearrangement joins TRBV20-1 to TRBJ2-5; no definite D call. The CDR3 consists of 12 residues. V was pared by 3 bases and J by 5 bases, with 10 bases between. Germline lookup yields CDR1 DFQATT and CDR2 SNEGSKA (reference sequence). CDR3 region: CSARSLQETQYF. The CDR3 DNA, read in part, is TGCAGTGCTAGGTCTCTTCAGGAGACC.